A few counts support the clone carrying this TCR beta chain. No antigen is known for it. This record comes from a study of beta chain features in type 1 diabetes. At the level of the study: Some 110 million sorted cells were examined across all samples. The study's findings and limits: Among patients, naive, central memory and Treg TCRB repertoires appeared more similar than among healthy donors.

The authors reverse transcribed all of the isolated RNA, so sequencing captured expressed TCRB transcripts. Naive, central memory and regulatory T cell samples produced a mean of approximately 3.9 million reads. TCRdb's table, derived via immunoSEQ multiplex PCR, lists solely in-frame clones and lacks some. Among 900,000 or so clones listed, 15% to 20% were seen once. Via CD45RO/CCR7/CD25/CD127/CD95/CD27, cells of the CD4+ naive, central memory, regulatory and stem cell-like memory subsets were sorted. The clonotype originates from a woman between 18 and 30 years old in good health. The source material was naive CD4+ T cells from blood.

DNA of the CDR3: TGTGCCAGCAGTTACGGCAGCTATGAGCAGTTCTTC. Encoded protein: CASSYGSYEQFF. V and J are TRBV6-6 and TRBJ2-1; D call uncertain. CDR1 is MNHNY, CDR2 SVGAGI, per germline (reference sequence). The CDR3 has 12 amino acids. V was shortened by 2 bases and J by 8 bases, with 7 bases between the two germline ends.